This T cell receptor (beta chain) was sequenced in a study of blood T cell repertoires in COVID-19. The assay was immunoSEQ multiplex PCR, and TCRdb's table has in-frame clones only and misses some. The sample has tens of thousands of clones; 80% to 90% are singletons. Germline CDR1 reads SGHRS; CDR2 reads YFSETQ. V lost 4 bases to trimming and J lost 2 bases; unmatched junction nucleotides: 6. This CDR3 is 16 amino acids long. The clonotype was recovered from an elderly woman with COVID-19, enrolled during active disease. What was sequenced was peripheral blood. This sequence joins TRBV5-1 and TRBJ2-2; 9 bases match TRBD1. Written as DNA, the CDR3 is TGCGCCAGCAGCATTGGGGACAGGGTTAACACCGGGGAGCTGTTTTTT. This translates into CASSIGDRVNTGELFF.